In this sample, the clone carrying this T cell receptor beta chain turned up a few times. At the DNA level, this CDR3 is encoded by other sequences in the same sample as well. This record comes from a study of control samples from healthy donors and cancer patients. TCRdb's table, derived via immunoSEQ multiplex PCR, lists solely in-frame clones and lacks some. This sample carries roughly 120,000 clones, approximately 90% of them seen once, and the ten largest clones take about 3.2%. The sequence was obtained from a man aged 35 to 55 in good health. Sequenced input: blood.

CDR3 nucleotides: TGTGCCAGCAGCTTAGTTCGGACAACTGAAGCTTTCTTT. The encoded protein is CASSLVRTTEAFF. This rearrangement joins TRBV7-2 to TRBJ1-1; a possible D gene is TRBD1 (5 bases). Per germline, CDR1 SGHTA and CDR2 FQGNSA. Trimming took 1 base from V and 5 from J, leaving 8 bases between them. The CDR3 loop spans 13 amino acids.